Here is one T cell receptor (beta chain) with its context. What it binds is not known. All the people who gave samples were healthy bone marrow donors. At sampling all donors were nominally healthy, likely with unrecorded immune exposures. Primers: 60 Vbeta forward and 13 Jbeta reverse. Sequenced by immunoSEQ multiplex PCR; TCRdb stores in-frame clones only, minus some. The repertoire has 150,000 to 200,000 clones, 65% to 85% of them found once; the top ten carry 1.5% to 2%. The data were taken from a study of cytomegalovirus exposure and HLA in healthy donors. The germline gives CDR1 MGHDK, CDR2 SYGVNS. The CDR3 loop spans 9 amino acids. The V end was cut by 10 bases, the J end by 8 bases, with 6 bases between. The study, taken as a whole, reports: Later work showed greater clonal expansion in HLA-associated TCR beta chains than in equally common others. Common viral pathogens seemed, in a later analysis, to connect with several of the most significant clusters.

This receptor was obtained from a man in his late teens or twenties in good health and CMV-seronegative. The V call is TRBV25-1, the J call TRBJ2-1; perhaps TRBD2 as D (5 bases). The sequencing input was PBMCs. The CDR3 spells CATGDEQFF. The DNA for the CDR3 is TGTGCCACCGGGGATGAGCAGTTCTTC.